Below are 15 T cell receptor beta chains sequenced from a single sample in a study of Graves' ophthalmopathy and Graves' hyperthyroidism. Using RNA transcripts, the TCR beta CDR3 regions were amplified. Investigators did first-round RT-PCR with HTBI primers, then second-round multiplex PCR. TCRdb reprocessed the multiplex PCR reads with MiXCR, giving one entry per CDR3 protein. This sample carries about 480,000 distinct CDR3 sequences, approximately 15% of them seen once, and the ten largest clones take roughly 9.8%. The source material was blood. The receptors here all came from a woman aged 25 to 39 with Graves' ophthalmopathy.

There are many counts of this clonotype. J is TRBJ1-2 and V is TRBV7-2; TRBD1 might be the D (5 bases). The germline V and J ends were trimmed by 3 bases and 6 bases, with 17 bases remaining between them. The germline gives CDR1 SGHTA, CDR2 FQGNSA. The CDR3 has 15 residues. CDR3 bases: TGTGCCAGCAGCTTTGCTGGTAGGGCAGGGAATGGCTACACCTTC. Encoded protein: CASSFAGRAGNGYTF.

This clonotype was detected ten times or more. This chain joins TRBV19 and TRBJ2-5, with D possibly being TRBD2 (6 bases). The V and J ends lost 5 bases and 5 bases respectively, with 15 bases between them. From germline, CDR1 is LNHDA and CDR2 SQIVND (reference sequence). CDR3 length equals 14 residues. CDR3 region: CASSPRLDWETQYF. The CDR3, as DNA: TGTGCCAGTAGTCCGCGACTAGATTGGGAGACCCAGTACTTC.

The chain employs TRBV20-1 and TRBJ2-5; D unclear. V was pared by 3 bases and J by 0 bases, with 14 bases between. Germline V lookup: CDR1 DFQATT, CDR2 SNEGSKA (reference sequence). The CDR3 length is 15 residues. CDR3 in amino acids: CSASGELVNQETQYF. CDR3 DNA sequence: TGCAGTGCTAGTGGGGAATTAGTAAACCAAGAGACCCAGTACTTC.

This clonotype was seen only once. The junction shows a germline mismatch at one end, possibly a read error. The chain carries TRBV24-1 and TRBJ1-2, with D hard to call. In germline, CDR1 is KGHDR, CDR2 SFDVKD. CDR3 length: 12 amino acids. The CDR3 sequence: CATGDLAGGYTF. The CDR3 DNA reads TGTGCCACCGGTGATTTGGCGGGAGGCTACACCTTC.

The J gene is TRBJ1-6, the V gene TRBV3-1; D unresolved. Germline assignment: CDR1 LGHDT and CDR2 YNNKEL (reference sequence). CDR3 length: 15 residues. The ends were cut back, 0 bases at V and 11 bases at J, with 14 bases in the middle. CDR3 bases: TGTGCCAGCAGCCAAGATCGGACCCCTCCTCCACCCCTCCACTTT. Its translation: CASSQDRTPPPPLHF.

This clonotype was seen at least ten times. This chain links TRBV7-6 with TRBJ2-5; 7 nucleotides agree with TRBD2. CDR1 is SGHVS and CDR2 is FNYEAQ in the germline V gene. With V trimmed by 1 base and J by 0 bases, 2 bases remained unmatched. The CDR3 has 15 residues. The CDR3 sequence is CASSLGGGDQETQYF. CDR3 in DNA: TGTGCCAGCAGCTTAGGGGGGGGGGACCAAGAGACCCAGTACTTC.

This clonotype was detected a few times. CDR3 protein: CASSFGPRDEQYF. DNA for the CDR3: TGTGCCAGCAGCTTCGGTCCCAGGGACGAGCAGTACTTC. The J gene is TRBJ2-7, the V gene TRBV7-2; a possible D gene is TRBD1 (5 bases). The V gene's germline CDR1 is SGHTA and CDR2 FQGNSA. V shed 3 bases and J shed 5 bases, with 11 bases lying between them. The CDR3 is 13 amino acids.

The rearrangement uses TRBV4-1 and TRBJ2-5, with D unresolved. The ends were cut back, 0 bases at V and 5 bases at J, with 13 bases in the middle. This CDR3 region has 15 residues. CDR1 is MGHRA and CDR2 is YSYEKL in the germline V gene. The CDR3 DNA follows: TGCGCCAGCAGCCAAGATGTCAAGGGAACGGAGACCCAGTACTTC. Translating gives CASSQDVKGTETQYF.

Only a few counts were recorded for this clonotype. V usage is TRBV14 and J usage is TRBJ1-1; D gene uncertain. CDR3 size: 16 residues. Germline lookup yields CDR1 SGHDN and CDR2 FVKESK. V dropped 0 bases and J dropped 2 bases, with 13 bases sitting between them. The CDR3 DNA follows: TGTGCCAGCAGCCAAGAAGTCCGGGATAATAACACTGAAGCTTTCTTT. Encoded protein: CASSQEVRDNNTEAFF.

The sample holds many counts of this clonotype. CDR3 bases: TGCAGCGTTGCATCCAGGGTTAACTATGGCTACACCTTC. Encoded protein: CSVASRVNYGYTF. The chain employs TRBV29-1 and TRBJ1-2, with D possibly TRBD1 on 5 matching bases. CDR1 and CDR2 (germline): SQVTM, ANQGSEA. Trimming took 4 bases from V and 1 from J, leaving 10 bases between them. The CDR3 is made up of 13 amino acids.

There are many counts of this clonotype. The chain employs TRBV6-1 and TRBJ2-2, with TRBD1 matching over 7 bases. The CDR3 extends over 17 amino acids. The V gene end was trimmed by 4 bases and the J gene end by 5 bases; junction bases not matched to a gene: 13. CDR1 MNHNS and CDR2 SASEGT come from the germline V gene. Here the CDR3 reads CASSAGKDRTRTGELFF. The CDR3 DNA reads TGTGCCAGCAGTGCGGGGAAGGACAGGACGAGAACCGGGGAGCTGTTTTTT.

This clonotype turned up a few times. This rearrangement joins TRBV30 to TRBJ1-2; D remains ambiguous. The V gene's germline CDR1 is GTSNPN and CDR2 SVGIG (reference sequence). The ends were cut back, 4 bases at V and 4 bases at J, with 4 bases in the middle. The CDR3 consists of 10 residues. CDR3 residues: CAWKGYGYTF. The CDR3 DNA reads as TGTGCCTGGAAGGGCTATGGCTACACCTTC.

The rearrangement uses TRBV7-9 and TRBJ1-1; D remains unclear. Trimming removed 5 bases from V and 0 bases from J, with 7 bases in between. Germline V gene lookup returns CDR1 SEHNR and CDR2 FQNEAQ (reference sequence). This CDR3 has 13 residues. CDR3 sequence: CASSEYMNTEAFF. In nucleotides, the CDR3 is TGTGCCAGCAGCGAATACATGAACACTGAAGCTTTCTTT.

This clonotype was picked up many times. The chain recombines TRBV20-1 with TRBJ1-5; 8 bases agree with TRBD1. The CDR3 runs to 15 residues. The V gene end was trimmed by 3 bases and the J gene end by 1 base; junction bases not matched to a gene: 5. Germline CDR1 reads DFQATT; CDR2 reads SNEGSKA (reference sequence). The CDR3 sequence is CSARRAGGSNQPQHF. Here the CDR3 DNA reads TGCAGTGCTAGGAGGGCAGGGGGCAGCAATCAGCCCCAGCATTTT.

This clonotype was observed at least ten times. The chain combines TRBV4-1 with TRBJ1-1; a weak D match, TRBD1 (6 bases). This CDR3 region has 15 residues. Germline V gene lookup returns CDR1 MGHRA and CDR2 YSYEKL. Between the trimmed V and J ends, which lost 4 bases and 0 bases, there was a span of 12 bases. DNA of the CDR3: TGCGCCAGCAGCCCTCAGGGGACTTTGAACACTGAAGCTTTCTTT. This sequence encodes CASSPQGTLNTEAFF.